One T cell receptor (beta chain) is described in this entry. The length of the CDR3 is 18 residues. V shed 3 bases, J shed 6 bases, and the junction held 16 bases outside the gene matches. Germline CDR1 reads LNHDA; CDR2 reads SQIVND (reference sequence). This sample stems from a study of control samples from healthy donors and cancer patients. Data came from immunoSEQ multiplex PCR; TCRdb stores just in-frame clones and leaves some out. The data contain 150,000 to 200,000 clones, 94% of them singletons. Sequences were obtained from blood. The sequence was collected from a woman aged 18-29 years in good health. This chain joins TRBV19 and TRBJ1-1, with TRBD1 matching over 10 bases. In DNA form, the CDR3 reads TGTGCCAGTAGTATGTTGAGACAGGGGGCACTTACGTACTCTGAAGCTTTCTTT. Protein sequence: CASSMLRQGALTYSEAFF. The full variable domain, completed using reference TRBV19 and TRBJ1-1, is DGGITQSPKYLFRKEGQNVTLSCEQNLNHDAMYWYRQDPGQGLRLIYYSQIVNDFQKGDIAEGYSVSREKKESFPLTVTSAQKNPTAFYLCASSMLRQGALTYSEAFFGQGTRLTVV.